This T cell receptor (beta chain) stems from a study of control samples from healthy donors and cancer patients. Clones were sequenced by immunoSEQ multiplex PCR, and TCRdb holds only the in-frame ones, with some missing. The table shows roughly 86,000 clones, with 75% to 95% occurring only once. This clone was counted once. The CDR3 runs 14 residues. The V end was cut by 6 bases, the J end by 2 bases, with 13 bases between. Germline-derived CDR1 and CDR2 are SNHLY and FYNNEI. This sequence was found in a young man in good health. This sequence joins TRBV2 and TRBJ2-5; no clear D. The sequenced material came from blood. CDR3 sequence reads: CASSPIPVQETQYF. CDR3 coding DNA: TGTGCCAGCAGCCCTATTCCAGTACAAGAGACCCAGTACTTC. The whole variable domain, filled in from reference TRBV2 and TRBJ2-5, reads EPEVTQTPSHQVTQMGQEVILRCVPISNHLYFYWYRQILGQKVEFLVSFYNNEISEKSEIFDDQFSVERPDGSNFTLKIRSTKLEDSAMYFCASSPIPVQETQYFGPGTRLLVL.